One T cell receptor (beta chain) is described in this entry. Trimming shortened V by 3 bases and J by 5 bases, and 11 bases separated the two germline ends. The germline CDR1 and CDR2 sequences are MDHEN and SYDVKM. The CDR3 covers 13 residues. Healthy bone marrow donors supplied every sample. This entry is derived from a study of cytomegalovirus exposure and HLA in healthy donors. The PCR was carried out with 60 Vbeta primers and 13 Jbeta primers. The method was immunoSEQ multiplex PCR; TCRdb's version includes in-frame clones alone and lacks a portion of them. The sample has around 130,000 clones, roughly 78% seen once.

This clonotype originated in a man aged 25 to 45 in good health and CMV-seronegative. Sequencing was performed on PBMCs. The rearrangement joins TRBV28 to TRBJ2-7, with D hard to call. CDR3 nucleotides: TGTGCCAGCAGTTTCGTCCAGGCTAACGAGCAGTACTTC. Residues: CASSFVQANEQYF.